These 8 T cell receptor beta chains were sequenced from one sample in a study of cytomegalovirus exposure and HLA in healthy donors. Primers: 60 Vbeta forward and 13 Jbeta reverse. TCRdb's copy holds only in-frame clones and misses some; the assay was immunoSEQ multiplex PCR. The repertoire includes roughly 170,000 clones, approximately 80% of them detected once, and under 5% sits in the top ten. Sequencing used PBMCs. Receptors were obtained from a young man in good health and CMV-seronegative.

The gene calls are TRBV7-9 and TRBJ2-1; D is unresolved. CDR3 size: 13 residues. CDR1 is SEHNR and CDR2 is FQNEAQ in the germline V gene (reference sequence). Trimming cost V 7 bases and J 5 bases, with 12 bases left between them. In DNA form, the CDR3 reads TGTGCCAGCAAGCCTCATTCAAACAATGAGCAGTTCTTC. Its translation is CASKPHSNNEQFF.

This clone showed up just a few times. The CDR3 reads CASSIPGQGAYGYTF. CDR3 nucleotide sequence: TGTGCCAGCAGCATTCCGGGACAGGGGGCCTATGGCTACACCTTC. The chain uses TRBV7-9 and TRBJ1-2; 12 nucleotides match TRBD1. Germline values: CDR1 SEHNR, CDR2 FQNEAQ (reference sequence). CDR3 length: 15 amino acids. V shed 5 bases, J shed 4 bases, and the junction held 5 bases outside the gene matches.

The chain uses TRBV10-3 and TRBJ2-2, with 11 bases lining up with TRBD1. This CDR3 is built from 18 residues. CDR1 and CDR2 from the germline V gene are ENHRY and SYGVKD. V lost 4 bases to trimming and J lost 0 bases; unmatched junction nucleotides: 7. This CDR3 reads CAISAGTGGLANTGELFF. Here the CDR3 DNA reads TGTGCCATCAGTGCCGGGACAGGGGGATTGGCGAACACCGGGGAGCTGTTTTTT.

The chain joins TRBV7-8 to TRBJ2-2; D is undetermined. Germline V gene lookup returns CDR1 SGHVS and CDR2 FQNEAQ. The CDR3 runs 13 residues. Deletions cut 1 base from V and 8 bases from J, with 8 bases between. The CDR3 is CASSLEIAGELFF. For the CDR3, the DNA is TGTGCCAGCAGCTTAGAGATAGCTGGGGAGCTGTTTTTT.

V gene TRBV28 combines with J gene TRBJ1-2; tentative D call: TRBD1 (5 bases). V lost 7 bases and J lost 6, with 18 bases in between. CDR1 is MDHEN, CDR2 SYDVKM, per germline. This CDR3 region has 14 residues. DNA of the CDR3: TGTGCCAGCACCGGAGGGCAGGGCTTTCATGGCTACACCTTC. Protein sequence: CASTGGQGFHGYTF.

This chain connects TRBV4-2 to TRBJ1-6; TRBD1 might be the D (6 bases). This CDR3 is 17 amino acids long. V was pared by 0 bases and J by 3 bases, with 12 bases between. Germline-derived CDR1 and CDR2 are LGHNA and YNFKEQ. This chain's CDR3 is CASSQETGQIYNSPLHF. For the CDR3, the DNA is TGTGCCAGCAGCCAAGAAACCGGACAGATCTATAATTCACCCCTCCACTTT.

The CDR3 is CAISPGNNEQFF. The CDR3 coding sequence is TGTGCCATCAGCCCGGGAAACAATGAGCAGTTCTTC. V and J are TRBV10-3 and TRBJ2-1, with D possibly TRBD2 on 5 matching bases. CDR1 ENHRY and CDR2 SYGVKD come from the germline V gene. The CDR3 loop spans 12 amino acids. Trimming left V 6 bases short and J 5 bases short, with 8 bases between.

The chain has TRBV5-1 and TRBJ2-1, with 10 bases identical to TRBD2. J gave up 8 bases and V 0 bases, and 2 bases lay outside the gene matches. CDR3 length: 14 amino acids. CDR1 and CDR2 from the germline V gene are SGHRS and YFSETQ. The CDR3 spells CASSLVSGRDEQFF. The CDR3 bases are TGCGCCAGCAGCTTGGTCAGCGGGAGGGATGAGCAGTTCTTC.